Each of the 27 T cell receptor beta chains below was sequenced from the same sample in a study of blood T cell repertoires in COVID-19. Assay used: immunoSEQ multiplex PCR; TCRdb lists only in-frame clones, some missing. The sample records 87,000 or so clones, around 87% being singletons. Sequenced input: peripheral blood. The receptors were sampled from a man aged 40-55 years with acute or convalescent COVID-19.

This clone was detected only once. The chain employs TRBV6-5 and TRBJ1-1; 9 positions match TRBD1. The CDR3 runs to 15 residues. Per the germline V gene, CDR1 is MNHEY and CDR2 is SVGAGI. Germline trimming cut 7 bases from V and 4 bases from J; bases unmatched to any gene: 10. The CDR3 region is CASKILGQGTTEAFF. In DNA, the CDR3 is TGTGCCAGCAAAATCCTGGGACAGGGTACCACTGAAGCTTTCTTT.

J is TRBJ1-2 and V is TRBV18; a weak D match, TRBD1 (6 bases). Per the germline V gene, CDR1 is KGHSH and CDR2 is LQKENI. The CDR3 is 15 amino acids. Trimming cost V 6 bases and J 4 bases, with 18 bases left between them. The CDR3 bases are TGTGCCAGCTCGCCAAACAGGGATAATAGCTATGGCTACACCTTC. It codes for CASSPNRDNSYGYTF.

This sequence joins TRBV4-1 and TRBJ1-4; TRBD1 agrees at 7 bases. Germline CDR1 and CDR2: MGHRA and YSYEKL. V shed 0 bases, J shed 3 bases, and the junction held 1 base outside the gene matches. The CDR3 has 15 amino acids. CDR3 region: CASSQEGTANEKLFF. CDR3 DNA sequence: TGCGCCAGCAGCCAAGAAGGGACAGCTAATGAAAAACTGTTTTTT.

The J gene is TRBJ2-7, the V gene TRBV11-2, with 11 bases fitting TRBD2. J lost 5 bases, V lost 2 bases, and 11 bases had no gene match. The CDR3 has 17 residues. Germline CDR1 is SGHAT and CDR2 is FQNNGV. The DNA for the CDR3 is TGTGCCAGCAGCTTAAGTAGCGGGAGGGCCGTCATCAACGAGCAGTACTTC. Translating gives CASSLSSGRAVINEQYF.

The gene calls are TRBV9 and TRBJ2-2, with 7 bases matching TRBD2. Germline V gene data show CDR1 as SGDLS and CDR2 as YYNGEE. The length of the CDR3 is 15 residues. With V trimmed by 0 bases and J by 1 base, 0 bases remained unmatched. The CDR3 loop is CASSVGGGNTGELFF. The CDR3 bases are TGTGCCAGCAGCGTAGGCGGGGGGAACACCGGGGAGCTGTTTTTT.

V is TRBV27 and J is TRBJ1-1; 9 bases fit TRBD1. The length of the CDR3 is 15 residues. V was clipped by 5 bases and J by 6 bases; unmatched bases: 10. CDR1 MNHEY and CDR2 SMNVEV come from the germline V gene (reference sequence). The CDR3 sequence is CASSRTGQGIAEAFF. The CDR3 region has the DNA TGTGCCAGCAGTCGAACCGGACAGGGGATAGCTGAAGCTTTCTTT.

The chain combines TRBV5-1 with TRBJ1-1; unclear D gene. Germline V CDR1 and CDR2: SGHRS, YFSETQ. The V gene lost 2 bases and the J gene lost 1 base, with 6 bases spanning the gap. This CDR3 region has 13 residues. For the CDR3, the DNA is TGCGCCAGCAGCTTCTCGGGGAACACTGAAGCTTTCTTT. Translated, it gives CASSFSGNTEAFF. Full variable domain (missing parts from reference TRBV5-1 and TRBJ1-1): KAGVTQTPRYLIKTRGQQVTLSCSPISGHRSVSWYQQTPGQGLQFLFEYFSETQRNKGNFPGRFSGRQFSNSRSEMNVSTLELGDSALYLCASSFSGNTEAFFGQGTRLTVV.

The CDR3 DNA sequence: TGTGCCATCAGTGAGTCGGGCAGGACTGCGAACACCGGGGAGCTGTTTTTT. Translation gives CAISESGRTANTGELFF. The J gene is TRBJ2-2, the V gene TRBV10-3; D is possibly TRBD2 (5 bases). V was clipped by 0 bases and J by 0 bases, with 11 bases between them. The CDR3 is 17 residues long. CDR1 is ENHRY, CDR2 SYGVKD, per germline.

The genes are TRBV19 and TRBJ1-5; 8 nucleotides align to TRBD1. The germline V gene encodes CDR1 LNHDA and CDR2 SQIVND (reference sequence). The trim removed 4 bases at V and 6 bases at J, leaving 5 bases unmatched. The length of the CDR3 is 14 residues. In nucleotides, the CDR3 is TGTGCCAGTAGTACAGGACAGGGAGGTCAGCCCCAGCATTTT. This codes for CASSTGQGGQPQHF.

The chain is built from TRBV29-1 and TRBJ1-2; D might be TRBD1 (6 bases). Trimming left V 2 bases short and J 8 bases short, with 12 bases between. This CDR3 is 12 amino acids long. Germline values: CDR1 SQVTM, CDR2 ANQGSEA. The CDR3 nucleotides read TGCAGCGTTGAACCAGGGGCCGGGGGCTACACCTTC. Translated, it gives CSVEPGAGGYTF.

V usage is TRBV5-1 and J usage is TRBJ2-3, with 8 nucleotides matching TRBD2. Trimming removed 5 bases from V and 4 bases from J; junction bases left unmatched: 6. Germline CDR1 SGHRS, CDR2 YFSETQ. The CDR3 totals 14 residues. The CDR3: CASRWSGGPDTQYF. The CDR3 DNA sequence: TGCGCCAGCAGATGGTCGGGGGGGCCAGATACGCAGTATTTT. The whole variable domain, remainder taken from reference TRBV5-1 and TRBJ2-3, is KAGVTQTPRYLIKTRGQQVTLSCSPISGHRSVSWYQQTPGQGLQFLFEYFSETQRNKGNFPGRFSGRQFSNSRSEMNVSTLELGDSALYLCASRWSGGPDTQYFGPGTRLTVL.

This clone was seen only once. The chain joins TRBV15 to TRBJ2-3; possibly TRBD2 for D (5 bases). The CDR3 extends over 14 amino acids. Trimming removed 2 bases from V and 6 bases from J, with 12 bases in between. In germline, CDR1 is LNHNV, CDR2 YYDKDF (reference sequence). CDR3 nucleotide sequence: TGTGCCACCAGCAGACCGCGAAGGGAGGATACGCAGTATTTT. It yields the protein CATSRPRREDTQYF.

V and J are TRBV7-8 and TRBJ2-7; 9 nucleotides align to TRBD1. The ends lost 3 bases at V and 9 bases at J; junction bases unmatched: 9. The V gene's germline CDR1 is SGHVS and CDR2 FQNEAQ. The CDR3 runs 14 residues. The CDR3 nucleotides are TGTGCCAGCAGCTTCGCCGGGACAGGGACCGGGCAGTACTTC. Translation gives CASSFAGTGTGQYF.

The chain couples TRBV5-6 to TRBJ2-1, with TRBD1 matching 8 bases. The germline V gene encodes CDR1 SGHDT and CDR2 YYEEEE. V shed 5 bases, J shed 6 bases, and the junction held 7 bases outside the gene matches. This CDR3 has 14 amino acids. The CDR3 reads CASSRQGLPNEQFF. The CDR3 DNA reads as TGTGCCAGCAGTAGACAGGGGCTTCCCAATGAGCAGTTCTTC.

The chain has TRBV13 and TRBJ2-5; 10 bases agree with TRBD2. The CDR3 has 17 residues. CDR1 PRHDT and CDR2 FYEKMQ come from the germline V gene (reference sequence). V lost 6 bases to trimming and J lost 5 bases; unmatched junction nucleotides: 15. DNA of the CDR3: TGTGCCAGCAGTCAACGACCCCTGGGACTAGCGCAGGAGACCCAGTACTTC. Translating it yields CASSQRPLGLAQETQYF.

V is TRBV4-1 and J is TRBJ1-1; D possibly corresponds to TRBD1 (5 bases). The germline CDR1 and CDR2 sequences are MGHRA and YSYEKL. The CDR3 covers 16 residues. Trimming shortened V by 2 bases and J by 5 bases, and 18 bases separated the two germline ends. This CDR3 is CASSQLYGGAGTEAFF. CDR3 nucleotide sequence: TGCGCCAGCAGCCAACTGTATGGAGGGGCGGGTACTGAAGCTTTCTTT.

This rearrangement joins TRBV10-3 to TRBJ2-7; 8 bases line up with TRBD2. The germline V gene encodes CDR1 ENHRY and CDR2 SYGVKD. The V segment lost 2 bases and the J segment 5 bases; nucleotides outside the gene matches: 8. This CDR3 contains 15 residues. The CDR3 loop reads CAISEKGAGVDEQYF. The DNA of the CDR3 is TGTGCCATCAGTGAGAAAGGAGCGGGAGTCGACGAGCAGTACTTC.

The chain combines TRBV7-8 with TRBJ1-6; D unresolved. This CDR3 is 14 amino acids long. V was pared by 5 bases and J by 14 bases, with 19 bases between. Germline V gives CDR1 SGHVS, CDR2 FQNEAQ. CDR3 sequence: CASSDGLSAGALHF. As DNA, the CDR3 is TGTGCCAGCAGCGACGGACTATCGGCTGGGGCCCTCCACTTT.

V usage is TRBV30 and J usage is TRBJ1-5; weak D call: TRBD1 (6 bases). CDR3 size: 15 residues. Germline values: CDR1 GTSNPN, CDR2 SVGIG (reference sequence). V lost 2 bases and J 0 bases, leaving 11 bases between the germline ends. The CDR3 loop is CAWSPGQFSNQPQHF. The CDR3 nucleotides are TGTGCCTGGAGTCCCGGACAGTTTAGCAATCAGCCCCAGCATTTT.

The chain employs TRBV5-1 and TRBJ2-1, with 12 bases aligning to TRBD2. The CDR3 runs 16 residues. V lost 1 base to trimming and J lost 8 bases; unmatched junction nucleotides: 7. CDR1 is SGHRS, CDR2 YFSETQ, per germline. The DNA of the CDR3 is TGCGCCAGCAGCTTGTTGCAGACTAGCGGGGGCTATGAGCAGTTCTTC. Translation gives CASSLLQTSGGYEQFF.

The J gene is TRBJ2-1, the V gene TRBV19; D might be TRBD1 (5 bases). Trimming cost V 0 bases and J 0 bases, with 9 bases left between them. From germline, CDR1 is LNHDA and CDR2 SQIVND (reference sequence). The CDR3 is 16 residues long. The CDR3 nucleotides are TGTGCCAGTAGTATAGATTACAGGAGCTCCTACAATGAGCAGTTCTTC. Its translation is CASSIDYRSSYNEQFF.

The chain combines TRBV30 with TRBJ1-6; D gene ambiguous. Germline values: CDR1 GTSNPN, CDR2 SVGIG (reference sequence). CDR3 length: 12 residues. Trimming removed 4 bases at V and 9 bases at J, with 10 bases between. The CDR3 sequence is CAWMEGPSPLHF. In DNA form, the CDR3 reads TGTGCCTGGATGGAGGGTCCTTCACCCCTCCACTTT.

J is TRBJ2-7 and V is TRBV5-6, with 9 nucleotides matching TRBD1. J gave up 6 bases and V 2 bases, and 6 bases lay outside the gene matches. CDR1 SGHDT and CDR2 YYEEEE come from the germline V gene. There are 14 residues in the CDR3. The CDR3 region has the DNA TGTGCCAGCAGCTTTGGGACAGGGAGGCTCGAGCAGTACTTC. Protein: CASSFGTGRLEQYF.

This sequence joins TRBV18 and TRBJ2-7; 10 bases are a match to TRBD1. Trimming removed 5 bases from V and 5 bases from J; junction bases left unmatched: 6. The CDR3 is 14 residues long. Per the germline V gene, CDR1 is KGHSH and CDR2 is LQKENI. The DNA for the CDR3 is TGTGCCAGCTCATCATCCGGGACAGGGGACGAGCAGTACTTC. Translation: CASSSSGTGDEQYF.

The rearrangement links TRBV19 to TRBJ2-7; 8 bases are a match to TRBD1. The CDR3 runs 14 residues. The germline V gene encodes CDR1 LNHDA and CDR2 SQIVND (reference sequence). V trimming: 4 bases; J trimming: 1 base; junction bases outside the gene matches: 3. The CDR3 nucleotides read TGTGCCAGTAGTAACGGACAGGGATCCTACGAGCAGTACTTC. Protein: CASSNGQGSYEQYF.

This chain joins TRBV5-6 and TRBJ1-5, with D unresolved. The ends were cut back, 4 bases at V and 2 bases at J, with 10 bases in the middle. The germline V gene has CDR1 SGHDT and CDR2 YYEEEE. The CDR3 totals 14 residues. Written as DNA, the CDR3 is TGTGCCAGCAGCCTTGGGCTTGGCAATCAGCCCCAGCATTTT. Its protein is CASSLGLGNQPQHF.

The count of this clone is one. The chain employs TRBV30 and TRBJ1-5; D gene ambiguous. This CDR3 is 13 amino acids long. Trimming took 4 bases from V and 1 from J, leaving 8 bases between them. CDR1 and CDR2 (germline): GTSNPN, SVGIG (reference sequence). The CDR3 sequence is CAWNGGSNQPQHF. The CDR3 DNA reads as TGTGCCTGGAATGGAGGCAGCAATCAGCCCCAGCATTTT.